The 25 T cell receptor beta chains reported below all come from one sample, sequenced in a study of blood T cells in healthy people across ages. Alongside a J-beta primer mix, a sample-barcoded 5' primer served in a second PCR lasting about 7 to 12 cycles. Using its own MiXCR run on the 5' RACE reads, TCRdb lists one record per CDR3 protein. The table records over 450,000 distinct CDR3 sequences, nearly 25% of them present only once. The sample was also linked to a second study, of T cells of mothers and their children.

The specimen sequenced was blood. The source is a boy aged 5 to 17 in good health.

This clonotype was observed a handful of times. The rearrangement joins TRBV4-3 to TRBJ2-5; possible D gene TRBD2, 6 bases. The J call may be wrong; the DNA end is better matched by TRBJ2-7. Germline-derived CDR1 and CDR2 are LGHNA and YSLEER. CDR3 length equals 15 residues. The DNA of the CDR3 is TGCGCCAGCAGCCAAGATGGGGCGGGATGGTACGAGCAGTACTTC. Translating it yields CASSQDGAGWYEQYF.

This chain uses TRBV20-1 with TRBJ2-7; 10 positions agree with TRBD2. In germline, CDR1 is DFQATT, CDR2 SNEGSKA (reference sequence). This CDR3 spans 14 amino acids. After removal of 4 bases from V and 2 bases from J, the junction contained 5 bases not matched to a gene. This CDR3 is CSATKLAGPYEQYF. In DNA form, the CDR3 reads TGCAGTGCTACGAAACTAGCGGGGCCCTACGAGCAGTACTTC.

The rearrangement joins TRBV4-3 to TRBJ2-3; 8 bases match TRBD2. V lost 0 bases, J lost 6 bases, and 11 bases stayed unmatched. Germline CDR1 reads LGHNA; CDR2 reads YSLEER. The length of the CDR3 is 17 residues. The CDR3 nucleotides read TGCGCCAGCAGCCAAGAGTATGCGGGGGGACCGTCTGATACGCAGTATTTT. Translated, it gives CASSQEYAGGPSDTQYF.

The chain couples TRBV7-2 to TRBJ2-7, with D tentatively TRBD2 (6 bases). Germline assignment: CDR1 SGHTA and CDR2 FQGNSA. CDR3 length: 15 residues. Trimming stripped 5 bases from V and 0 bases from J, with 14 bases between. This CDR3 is CASSPQAGSSYEQYF. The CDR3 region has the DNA TGTGCCAGCAGCCCCCAAGCGGGTAGCTCCTACGAGCAGTACTTC. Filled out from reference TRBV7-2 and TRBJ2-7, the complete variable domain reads GAGVSQSPSNKVTEKGKDVELRCDPISGHTALYWYRQSLGQGLEFLIYFQGNSAPDKSGLPSDRFSAERTGGSVSTLTIQRTQQEDSAVYLCASSPQAGSSYEQYFGPGTRLTVT.

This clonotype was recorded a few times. The CDR3: CSARVAGGLTEQFF. The CDR3 region has the DNA TGCAGTGCTAGGGTCGCGGGAGGGCTTACTGAGCAGTTCTTC. This sequence joins TRBV20-1 and TRBJ2-1, with 9 bases lining up with TRBD2. CDR1 and CDR2 (germline): DFQATT, SNEGSKA (reference sequence). This CDR3 region has 14 residues. Unmatched junction bases numbered 9, after V lost 3 bases and J lost 9 bases.

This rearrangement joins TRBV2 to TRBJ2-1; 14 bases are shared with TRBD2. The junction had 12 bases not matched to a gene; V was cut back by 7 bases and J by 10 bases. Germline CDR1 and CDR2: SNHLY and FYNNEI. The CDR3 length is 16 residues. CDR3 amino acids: CASIPTSGGVAGEQFF. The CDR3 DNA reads TGTGCCAGCATTCCGACTAGCGGGGGGGTAGCGGGCGAGCAGTTCTTC.

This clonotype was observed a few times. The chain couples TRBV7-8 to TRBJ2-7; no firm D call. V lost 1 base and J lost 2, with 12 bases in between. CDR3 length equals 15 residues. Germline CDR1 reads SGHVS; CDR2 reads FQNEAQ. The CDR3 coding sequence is TGTGCCAGCAGCTTAGACAGACCGAGCCCCTACGAGCAGTACTTC. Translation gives CASSLDRPSPYEQYF.

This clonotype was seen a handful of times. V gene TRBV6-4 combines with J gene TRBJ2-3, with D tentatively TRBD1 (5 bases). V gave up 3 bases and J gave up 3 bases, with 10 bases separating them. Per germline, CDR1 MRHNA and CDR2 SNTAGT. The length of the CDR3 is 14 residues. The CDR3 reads CASSDDPGTDTQYF. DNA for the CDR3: TGTGCCAGCAGTGATGACCCAGGGACAGATACGCAGTATTTT.

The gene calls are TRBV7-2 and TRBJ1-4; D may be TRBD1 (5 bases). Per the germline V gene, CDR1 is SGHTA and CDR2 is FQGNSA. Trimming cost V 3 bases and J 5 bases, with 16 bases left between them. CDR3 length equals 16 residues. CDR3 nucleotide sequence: TGTGCCAGCAGCTTCCACGGGACCACAGGAAATGAAAAACTGTTTTTT. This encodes CASSFHGTTGNEKLFF.

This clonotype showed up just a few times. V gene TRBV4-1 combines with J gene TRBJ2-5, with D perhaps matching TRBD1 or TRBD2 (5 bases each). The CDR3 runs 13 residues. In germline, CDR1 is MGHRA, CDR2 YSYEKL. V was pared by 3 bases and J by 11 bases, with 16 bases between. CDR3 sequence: CASSQGVQDGQYF. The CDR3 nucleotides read TGCGCCAGCAGCCAGGGGGTTCAGGACGGGCAGTACTTC.

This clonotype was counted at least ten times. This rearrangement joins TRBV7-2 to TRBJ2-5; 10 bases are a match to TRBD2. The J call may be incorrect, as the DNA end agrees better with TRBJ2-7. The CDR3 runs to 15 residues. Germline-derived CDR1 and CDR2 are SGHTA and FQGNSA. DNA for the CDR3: TGTGCCAGCAGCTTGAGCGGGAGGGTCTCCTACGAGCAGTACTTC. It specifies CASSLSGRVSYEQYF.

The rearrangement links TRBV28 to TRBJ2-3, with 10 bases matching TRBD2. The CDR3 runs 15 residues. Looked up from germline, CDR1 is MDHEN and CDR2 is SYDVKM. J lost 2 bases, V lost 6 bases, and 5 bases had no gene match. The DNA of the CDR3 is TGTGCCAGCAGCCCGACTAGCGGGTTCACAGATACGCAGTATTTT. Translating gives CASSPTSGFTDTQYF.

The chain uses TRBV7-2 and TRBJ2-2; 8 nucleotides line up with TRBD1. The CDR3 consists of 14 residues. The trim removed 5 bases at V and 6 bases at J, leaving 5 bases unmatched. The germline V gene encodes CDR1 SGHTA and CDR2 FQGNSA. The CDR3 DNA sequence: TGTGCCAGCAGCCTGGACAGGGATTCCGGGGAGCTGTTTTTT. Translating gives CASSLDRDSGELFF.

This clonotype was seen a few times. The CDR3 DNA follows: TGTGCCAGCCACGGACTAGCGGGGACAGATACGCAGTATTTT. Amino acids: CASHGLAGTDTQYF. J is TRBJ2-3 and V is TRBV6-2 or TRBV6-3; TRBD2 agrees at 12 bases. This CDR3 comprises 14 residues. J was trimmed by 3 bases and V by 8 bases; bases with no gene match: 3. The germline CDR1 and CDR2 sequences are MNHEY and SVGEGT.

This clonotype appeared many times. CDR3 in DNA: TGCAGCGCGCAGAAGTACCAAGAGACCCAGTACTTC. Residues: CSAQKYQETQYF. The chain joins TRBV29-1 to TRBJ2-5; no firm D call. The CDR3 extends over 12 amino acids. Germline CDR1 is SQVTM and CDR2 is ANQGSEA. Trimming cost V 7 bases and J 0 bases, with 9 bases left between them.

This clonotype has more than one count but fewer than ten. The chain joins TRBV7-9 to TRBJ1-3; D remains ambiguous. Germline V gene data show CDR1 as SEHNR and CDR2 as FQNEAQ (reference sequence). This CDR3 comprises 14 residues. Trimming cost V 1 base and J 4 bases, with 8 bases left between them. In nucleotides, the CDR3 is TGTGCCAGCAGCTTAGTATTATCGGGAAACACCATATATTTT. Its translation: CASSLVLSGNTIYF.

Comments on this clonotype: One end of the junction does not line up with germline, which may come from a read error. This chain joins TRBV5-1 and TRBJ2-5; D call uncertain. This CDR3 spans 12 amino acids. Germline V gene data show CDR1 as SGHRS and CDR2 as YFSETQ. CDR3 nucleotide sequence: TGCGCCAGCAGCGTGAACAAAGAGACTCAGTACTTC. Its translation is CASSVNKETQYF.

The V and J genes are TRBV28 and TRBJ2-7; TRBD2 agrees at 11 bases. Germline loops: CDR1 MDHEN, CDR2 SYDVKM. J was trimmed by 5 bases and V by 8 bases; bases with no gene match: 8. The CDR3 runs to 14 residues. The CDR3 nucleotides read TGTGCCAGCGGCGGACTAGCGGGCATCGACGAGCAGTACTTC. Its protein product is CASGGLAGIDEQYF.

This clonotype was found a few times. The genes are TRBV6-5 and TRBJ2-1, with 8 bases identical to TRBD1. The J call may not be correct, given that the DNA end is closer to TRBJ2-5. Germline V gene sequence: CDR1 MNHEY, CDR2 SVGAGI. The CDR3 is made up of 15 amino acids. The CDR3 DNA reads TGTGCCAGCAGTGGCGGGACAGGTTTCCCTGAGACCCAGTACTTC. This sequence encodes CASSGGTGFPETQYF.

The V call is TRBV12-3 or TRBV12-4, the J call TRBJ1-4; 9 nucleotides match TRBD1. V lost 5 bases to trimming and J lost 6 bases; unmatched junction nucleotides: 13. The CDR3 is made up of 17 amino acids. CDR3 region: CASSQDRGFSLDEKLFF. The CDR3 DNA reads TGTGCCAGCAGTCAGGACAGGGGTTTTTCGTTGGATGAAAAACTGTTTTTT.

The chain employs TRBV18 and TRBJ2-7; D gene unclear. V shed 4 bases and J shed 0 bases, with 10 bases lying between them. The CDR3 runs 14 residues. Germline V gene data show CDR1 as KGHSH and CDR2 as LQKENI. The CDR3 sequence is CASSLVSGSYEQYF. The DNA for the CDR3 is TGTGCCAGCTCACTTGTCAGTGGCTCCTACGAGCAGTACTTC.

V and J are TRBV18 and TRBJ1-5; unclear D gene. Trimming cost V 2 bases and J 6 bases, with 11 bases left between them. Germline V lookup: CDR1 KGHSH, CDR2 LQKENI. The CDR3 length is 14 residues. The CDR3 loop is CASSPNSDVQPQHF. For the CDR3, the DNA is TGTGCCAGCTCACCAAATTCTGACGTTCAGCCCCAGCATTTT.

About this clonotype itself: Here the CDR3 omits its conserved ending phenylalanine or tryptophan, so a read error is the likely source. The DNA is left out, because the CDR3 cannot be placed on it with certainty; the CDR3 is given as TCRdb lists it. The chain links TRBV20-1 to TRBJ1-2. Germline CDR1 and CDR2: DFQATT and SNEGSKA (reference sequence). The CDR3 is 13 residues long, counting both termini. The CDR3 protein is CSARDMRTPEVLI.

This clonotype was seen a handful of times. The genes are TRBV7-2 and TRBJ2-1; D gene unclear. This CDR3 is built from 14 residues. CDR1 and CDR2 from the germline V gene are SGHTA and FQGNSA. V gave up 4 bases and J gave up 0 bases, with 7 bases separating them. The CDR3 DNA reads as TGTGCCAGCAGCTCACCTAACTCCTACAATGAGCAGTTCTTC. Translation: CASSSPNSYNEQFF.

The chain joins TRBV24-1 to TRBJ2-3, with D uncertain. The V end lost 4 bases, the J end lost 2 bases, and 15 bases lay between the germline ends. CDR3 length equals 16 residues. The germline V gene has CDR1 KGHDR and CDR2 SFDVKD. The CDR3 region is CATSESDPSDTDTQYF. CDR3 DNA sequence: TGTGCCACCAGTGAGTCCGACCCCTCAGACACAGATACGCAGTATTTT.